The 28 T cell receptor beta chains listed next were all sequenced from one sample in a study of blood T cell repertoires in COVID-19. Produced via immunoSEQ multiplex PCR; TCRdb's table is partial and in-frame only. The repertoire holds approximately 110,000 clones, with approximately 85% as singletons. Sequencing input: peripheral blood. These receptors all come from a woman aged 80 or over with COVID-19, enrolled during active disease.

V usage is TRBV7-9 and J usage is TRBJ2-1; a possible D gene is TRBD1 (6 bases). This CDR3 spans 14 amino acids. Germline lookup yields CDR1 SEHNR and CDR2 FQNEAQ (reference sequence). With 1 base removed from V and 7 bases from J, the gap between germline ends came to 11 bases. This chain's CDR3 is CASSLEQGTNEQFF. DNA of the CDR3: TGTGCCAGCAGCTTAGAACAGGGCACGAATGAGCAGTTCTTC.

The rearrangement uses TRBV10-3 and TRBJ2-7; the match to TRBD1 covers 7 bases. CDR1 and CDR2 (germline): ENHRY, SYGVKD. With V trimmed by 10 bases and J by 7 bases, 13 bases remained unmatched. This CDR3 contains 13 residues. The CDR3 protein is CATGQRNPVEQYF. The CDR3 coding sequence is TGTGCCACGGGACAGCGAAACCCCGTGGAGCAGTACTTC.

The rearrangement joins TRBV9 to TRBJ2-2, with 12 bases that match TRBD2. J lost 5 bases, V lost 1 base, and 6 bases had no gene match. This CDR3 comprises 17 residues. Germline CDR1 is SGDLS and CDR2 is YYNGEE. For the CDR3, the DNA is TGTGCCAGCAGCGTACTAGCGGGAGGGCCGGGAACCGGGGAGCTGTTTTTT. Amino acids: CASSVLAGGPGTGELFF.

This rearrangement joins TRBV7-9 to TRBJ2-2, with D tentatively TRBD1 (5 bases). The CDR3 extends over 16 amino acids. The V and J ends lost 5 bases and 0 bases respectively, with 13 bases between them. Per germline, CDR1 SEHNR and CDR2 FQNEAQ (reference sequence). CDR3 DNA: TGTGCCAGCAGCGTTCTTAGGACAACGAACACCGGGGAGCTGTTTTTT. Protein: CASSVLRTTNTGELFF. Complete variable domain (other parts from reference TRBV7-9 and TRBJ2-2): DTGVSQNPRHKITKRGQNVTFRCDPISEHNRLYWYRQTLGQGPEFLTYFQNEAQLEKSRLLSDRFSAERPKGSFSTLEIQRTEQGDSAMYLCASSVLRTTNTGELFFGEGSRLTVL.

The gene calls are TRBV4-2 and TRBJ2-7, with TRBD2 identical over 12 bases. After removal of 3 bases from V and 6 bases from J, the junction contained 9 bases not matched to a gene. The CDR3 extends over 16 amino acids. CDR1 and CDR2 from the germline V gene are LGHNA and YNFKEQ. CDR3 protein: CASSQSTSGSFGEQYF. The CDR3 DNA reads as TGTGCCAGCAGCCAGTCGACTAGCGGGAGTTTTGGCGAGCAGTACTTC.

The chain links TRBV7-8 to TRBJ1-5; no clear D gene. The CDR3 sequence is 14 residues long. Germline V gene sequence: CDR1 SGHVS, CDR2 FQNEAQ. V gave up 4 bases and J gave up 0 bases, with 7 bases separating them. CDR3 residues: CASSSTYSNQPQHF. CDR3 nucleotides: TGTGCCAGCAGCTCGACTTATAGCAATCAGCCCCAGCATTTT.

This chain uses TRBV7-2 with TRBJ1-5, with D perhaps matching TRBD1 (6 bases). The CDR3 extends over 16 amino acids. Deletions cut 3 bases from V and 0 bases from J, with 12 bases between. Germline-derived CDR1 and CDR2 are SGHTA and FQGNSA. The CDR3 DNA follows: TGTGCCAGCAGCTTTACCGGACAGAATAGCAATCAGCCCCAGCATTTT. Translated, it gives CASSFTGQNSNQPQHF.

CDR3: CASSRTGRGTDTQYF. CDR3 nucleotide sequence: TGTGCCAGCAGCCGGACAGGGAGGGGCACAGATACGCAGTATTTT. The V call is TRBV6-5, the J call TRBJ2-3; D is perhaps TRBD1 (8 bases). The CDR3 consists of 15 residues. Trimming removed 6 bases from V and 1 base from J, with 14 bases in between. Per germline, CDR1 MNHEY and CDR2 SVGAGI.

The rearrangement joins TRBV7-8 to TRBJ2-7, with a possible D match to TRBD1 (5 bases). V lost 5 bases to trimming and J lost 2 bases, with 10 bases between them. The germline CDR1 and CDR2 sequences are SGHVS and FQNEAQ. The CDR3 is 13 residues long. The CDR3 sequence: CASSLTETYEQYF. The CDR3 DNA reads TGTGCCAGCAGCCTGACAGAAACCTACGAGCAGTACTTC.

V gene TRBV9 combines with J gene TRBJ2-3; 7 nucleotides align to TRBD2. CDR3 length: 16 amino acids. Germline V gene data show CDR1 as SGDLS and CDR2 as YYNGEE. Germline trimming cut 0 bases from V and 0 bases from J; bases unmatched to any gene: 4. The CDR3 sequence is CASSVESGRSTDTQYF. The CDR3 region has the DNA TGTGCCAGCAGCGTAGAATCCGGGAGGAGCACAGATACGCAGTATTTT.

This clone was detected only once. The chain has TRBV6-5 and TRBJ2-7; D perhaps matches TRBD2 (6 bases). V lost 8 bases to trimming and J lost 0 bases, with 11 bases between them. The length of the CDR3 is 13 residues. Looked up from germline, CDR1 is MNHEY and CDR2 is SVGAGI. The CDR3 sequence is CASPATSSYEQYF. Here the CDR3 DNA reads TGTGCCAGCCCTGCGACTAGCTCCTACGAGCAGTACTTC.

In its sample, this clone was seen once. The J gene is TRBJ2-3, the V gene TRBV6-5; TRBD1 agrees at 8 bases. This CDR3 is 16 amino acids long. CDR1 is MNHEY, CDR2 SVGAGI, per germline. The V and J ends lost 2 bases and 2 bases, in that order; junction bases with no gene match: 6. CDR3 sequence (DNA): TGTGCCAGCAGTTACACCCACAGGGGGAACACAGATACGCAGTATTTT. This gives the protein CASSYTHRGNTDTQYF.

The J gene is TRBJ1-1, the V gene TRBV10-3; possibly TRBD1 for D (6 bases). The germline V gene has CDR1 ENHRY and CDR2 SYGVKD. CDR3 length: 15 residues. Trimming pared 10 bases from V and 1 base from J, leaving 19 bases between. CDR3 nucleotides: TGTGCCACCAGGGGAGGGGGGGGAAAGAACACTGAAGCTTTCTTT. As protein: CATRGGGGKNTEAFF.

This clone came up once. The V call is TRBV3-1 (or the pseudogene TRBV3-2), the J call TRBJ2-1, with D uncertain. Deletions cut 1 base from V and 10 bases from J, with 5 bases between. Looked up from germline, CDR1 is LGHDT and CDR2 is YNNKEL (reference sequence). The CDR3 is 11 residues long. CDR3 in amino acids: CASSQVEEQFF. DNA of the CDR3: TGTGCCAGCAGCCAAGTGGAGGAGCAGTTCTTC.

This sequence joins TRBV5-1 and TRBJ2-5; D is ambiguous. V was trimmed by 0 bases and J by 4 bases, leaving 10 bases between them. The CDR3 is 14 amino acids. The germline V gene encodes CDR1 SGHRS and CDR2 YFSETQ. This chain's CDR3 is CASSLGGNAETQYF. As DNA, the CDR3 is TGCGCCAGCAGCTTGGGCGGCAACGCAGAGACCCAGTACTTC.

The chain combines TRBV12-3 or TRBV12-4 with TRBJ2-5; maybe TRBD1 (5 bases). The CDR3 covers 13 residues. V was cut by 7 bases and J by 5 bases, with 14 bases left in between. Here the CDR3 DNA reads TGTGCCAGCAACAACAGGTTAGAGGAGACCCAGTACTTC. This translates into CASNNRLEETQYF.

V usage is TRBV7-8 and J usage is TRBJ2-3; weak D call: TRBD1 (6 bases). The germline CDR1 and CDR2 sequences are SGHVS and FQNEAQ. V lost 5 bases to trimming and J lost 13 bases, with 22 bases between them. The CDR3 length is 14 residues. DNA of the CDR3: TGTGCCAGCAGCCCCGAAGAAACAGGGATCATGGAGTATTTT. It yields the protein CASSPEETGIMEYF.

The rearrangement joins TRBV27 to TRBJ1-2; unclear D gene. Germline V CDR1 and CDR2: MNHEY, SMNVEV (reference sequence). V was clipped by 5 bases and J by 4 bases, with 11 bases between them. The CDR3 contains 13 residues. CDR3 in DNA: TGTGCCAGCAGTGACGGAGCCCTCTATGGCTACACCTTC. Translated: CASSDGALYGYTF.

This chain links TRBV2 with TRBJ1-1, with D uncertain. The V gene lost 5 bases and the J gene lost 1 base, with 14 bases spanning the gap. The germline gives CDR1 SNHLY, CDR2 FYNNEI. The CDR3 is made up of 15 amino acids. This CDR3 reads CASSQFDGPNTEAFF. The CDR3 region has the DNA TGTGCCAGCAGTCAGTTTGATGGGCCGAACACTGAAGCTTTCTTT.

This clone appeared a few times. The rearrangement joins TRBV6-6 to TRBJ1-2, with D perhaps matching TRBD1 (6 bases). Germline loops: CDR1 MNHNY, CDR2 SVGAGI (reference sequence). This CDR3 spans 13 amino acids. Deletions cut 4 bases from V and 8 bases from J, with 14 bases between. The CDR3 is CASSLRQVGGYTF. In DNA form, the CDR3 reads TGTGCCAGCAGTTTGAGACAGGTTGGGGGCTACACCTTC.

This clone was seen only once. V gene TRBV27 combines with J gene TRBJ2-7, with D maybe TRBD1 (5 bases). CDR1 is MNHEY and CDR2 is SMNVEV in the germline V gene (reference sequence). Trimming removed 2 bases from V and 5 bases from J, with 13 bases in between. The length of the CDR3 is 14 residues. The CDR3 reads CASSLSVRVHEQYF. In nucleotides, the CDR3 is TGTGCCAGCAGTTTAAGCGTCAGGGTGCACGAGCAGTACTTC.

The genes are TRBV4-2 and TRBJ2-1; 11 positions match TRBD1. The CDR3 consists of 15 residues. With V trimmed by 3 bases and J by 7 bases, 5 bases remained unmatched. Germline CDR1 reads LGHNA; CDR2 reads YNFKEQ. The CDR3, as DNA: TGTGCCAGCAGCCAGCAGGACAGGGGGCGGAATGAGCAGTTCTTC. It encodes CASSQQDRGRNEQFF.

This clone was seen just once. The CDR3 DNA follows: TGTGCCAGTACGCCGGGGGGACAGGTCTATGGCTACACCTTC. Amino acids: CASTPGGQVYGYTF. V is TRBV19 and J is TRBJ1-2; 8 nucleotides match TRBD1. V was pared by 7 bases and J by 4 bases, with 8 bases of the junction left unmatched. Germline-derived CDR1 and CDR2 are LNHDA and SQIVND (reference sequence). The CDR3 extends over 14 amino acids.

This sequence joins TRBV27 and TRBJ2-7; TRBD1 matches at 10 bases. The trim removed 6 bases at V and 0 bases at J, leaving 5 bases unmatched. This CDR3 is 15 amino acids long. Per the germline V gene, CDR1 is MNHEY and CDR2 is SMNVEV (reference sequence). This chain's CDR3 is CASSRQGAFSYEQYF. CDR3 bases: TGTGCCAGCAGCCGACAGGGGGCCTTCTCCTACGAGCAGTACTTC.

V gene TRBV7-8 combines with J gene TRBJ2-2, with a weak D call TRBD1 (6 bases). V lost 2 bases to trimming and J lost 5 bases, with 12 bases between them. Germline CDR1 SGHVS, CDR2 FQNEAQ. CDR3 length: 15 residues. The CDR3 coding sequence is TGTGCCAGCAGCTTATCAGGGGCGTGGACCGGGGAGCTGTTTTTT. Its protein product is CASSLSGAWTGELFF.

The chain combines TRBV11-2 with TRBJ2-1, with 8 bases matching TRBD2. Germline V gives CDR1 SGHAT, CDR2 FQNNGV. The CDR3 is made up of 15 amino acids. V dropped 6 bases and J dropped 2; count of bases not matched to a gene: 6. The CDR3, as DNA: TGTGCCAGCAGGGCGGGACTAGAAGCCTACAATGAGCAGTTCTTC. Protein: CASRAGLEAYNEQFF.

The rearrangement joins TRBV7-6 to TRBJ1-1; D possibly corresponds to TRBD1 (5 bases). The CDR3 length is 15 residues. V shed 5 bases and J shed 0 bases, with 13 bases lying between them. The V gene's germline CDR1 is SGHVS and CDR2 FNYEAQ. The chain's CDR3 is CASSVDSFLNTEAFF. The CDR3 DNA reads TGTGCCAGCAGCGTAGACAGCTTTCTGAACACTGAAGCTTTCTTT.

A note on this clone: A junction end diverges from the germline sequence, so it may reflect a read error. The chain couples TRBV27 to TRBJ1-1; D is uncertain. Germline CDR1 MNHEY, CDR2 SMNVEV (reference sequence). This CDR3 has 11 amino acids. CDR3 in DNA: TGTGCCAGCACTCTGGGCGGGGTGGTTTACTTT. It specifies CASTLGGVVYF.